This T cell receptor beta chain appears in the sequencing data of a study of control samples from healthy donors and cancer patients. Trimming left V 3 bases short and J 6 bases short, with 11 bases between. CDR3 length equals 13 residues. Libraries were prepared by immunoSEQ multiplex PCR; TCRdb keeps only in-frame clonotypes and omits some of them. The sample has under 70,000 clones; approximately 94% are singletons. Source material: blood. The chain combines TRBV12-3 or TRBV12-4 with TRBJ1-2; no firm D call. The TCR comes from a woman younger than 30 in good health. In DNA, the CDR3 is TGTGCCAGCAGTTTGGGTGTAAATGATGGCTACACCTTC. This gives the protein CASSLGVNDGYTF.